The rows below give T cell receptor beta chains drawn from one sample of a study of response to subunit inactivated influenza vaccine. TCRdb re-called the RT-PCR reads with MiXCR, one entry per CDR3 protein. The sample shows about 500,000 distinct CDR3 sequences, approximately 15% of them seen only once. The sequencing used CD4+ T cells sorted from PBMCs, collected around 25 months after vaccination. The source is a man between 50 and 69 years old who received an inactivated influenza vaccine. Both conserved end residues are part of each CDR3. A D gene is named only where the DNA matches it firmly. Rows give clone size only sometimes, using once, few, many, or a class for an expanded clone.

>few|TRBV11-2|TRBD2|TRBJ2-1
CASSLDSFRTSGRLYNEQFF
TGTGCCAGCAGCTTAGACAGCTTCCGAACTAGCGGGAGGTTGTACAATGAGCAGTTCTTC
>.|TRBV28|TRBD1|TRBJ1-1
CASIPGQGSEAFF
TGTGCCAGCATTCCGGGACAGGGCTCCGAAGCTTTCTTT
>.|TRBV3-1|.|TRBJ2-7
CASSQGAGQITYEQYF
TGTGCCAGCAGCCAAGGCGCGGGTCAAATAACCTACGAGCAGTACTTC
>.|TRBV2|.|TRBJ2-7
CASSVEGPTYEQYF
TGTGCCAGCAGTGTGGAGGGGCCCACCTACGAGCAGTACTTC
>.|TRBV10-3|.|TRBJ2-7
CAISGDPSYEQYF
TGTGCCATCAGTGGGGACCCCTCCTACGAGCAGTACTTC
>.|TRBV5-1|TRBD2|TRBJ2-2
CASSFQREGRELFF
TGCGCCAGCAGCTTCCAGCGGGAGGGCCGGGAGCTGTTTTTT
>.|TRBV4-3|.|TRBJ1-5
CASSRHRNQPQHF
TGCGCCAGCAGCCGACATAGAAATCAGCCCCAGCATTTT
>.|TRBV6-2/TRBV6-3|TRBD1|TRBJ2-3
CASSPKGQGADTQYF
TGTGCCAGCAGCCCGAAGGGGCAGGGGGCAGATACGCAGTATTTT
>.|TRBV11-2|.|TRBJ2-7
CASSLGQLRASTYEQYF
TGTGCCAGCAGCTTAGGACAGCTTCGGGCATCCACCTACGAGCAGTACTTC
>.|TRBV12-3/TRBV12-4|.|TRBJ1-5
CASSSSDQPQHF
TGTGCCAGCAGTTCGAGTGATCAGCCCCAGCATTTT
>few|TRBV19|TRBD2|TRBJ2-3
CASTDSGGHTDTQYF
TGTGCCAGTACCGATAGCGGGGGCCACACAGATACGCAGTATTTT
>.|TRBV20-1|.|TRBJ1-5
CSARSDSNQPQHF
TGCAGTGCTAGAAGTGATAGCAATCAGCCCCAGCATTTT
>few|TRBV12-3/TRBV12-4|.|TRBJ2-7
CASSIGRNSYEQYF
TGTGCCAGCAGTATCGGACGGAACTCCTACGAGCAGTACTTC
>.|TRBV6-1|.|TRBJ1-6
CASSGGNNSPLHF
TGTGCCAGCAGTGGGGGGAATAATTCACCCCTCCACTTT
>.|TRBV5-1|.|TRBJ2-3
CASSRSTGLTDTQYF
TGCGCCAGCAGCCGTTCGACAGGCCTCACAGATACGCAGTATTTT
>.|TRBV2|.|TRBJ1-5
CASSGLQGPQHF
TGTGCCAGCTCGGGACTCCAGGGGCCCCAGCATTTT
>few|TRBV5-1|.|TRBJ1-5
CASSLADPQQQPQHF
TGCGCCAGCAGCTTGGCGGACCCTCAGCAGCAGCCCCAGCATTTT
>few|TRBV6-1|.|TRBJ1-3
CASKQGTYSGNTIYF
TGTGCCAGCAAGCAGGGGACTTACTCTGGAAACACCATATATTTT
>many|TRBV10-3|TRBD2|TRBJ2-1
CAIRETSGGYNEQFF
TGTGCCATCAGGGAGACTAGCGGGGGGTACAATGAGCAGTTCTTC
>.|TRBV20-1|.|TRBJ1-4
CSASIGQRRGKLFF
TGCAGTGCTAGTATTGGGCAGAGGAGGGGAAAACTGTTTTTT
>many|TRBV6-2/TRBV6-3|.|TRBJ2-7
CASTRSNPTSSTSGPYF
.
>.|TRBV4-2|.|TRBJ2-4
CASSPRLLFQNIQYF
TGTGCCAGCAGCCCCAGGCTGCTCTTCCAAAACATTCAGTACTTC
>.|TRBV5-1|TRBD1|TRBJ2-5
CASSLNHRGETQYF
TGCGCCAGCAGCTTGAATCACAGGGGTGAGACCCAGTACTTC
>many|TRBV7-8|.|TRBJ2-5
CASSLAWAVEGETQYF
TGTGCCAGCAGCTTAGCTTGGGCAGTCGAGGGAGAGACCCAGTACTTC
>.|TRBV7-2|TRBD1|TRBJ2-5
CASRTGGSTYQETQYF
TGTGCCAGCCGGACAGGGGGCTCCACGTACCAAGAGACCCAGTACTTC
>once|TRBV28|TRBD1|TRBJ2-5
CASSLRQGARETQYF
TGTGCCAGCAGTTTGAGACAGGGGGCGCGAGAGACCCAGTACTTC
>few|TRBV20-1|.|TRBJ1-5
CSAAQPYSNQPQHF
TGCAGTGCCGCCCAGCCTTATAGCAATCAGCCCCAGCATTTT
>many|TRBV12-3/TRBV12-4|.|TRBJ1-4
CASNYGGPTNEKLFF
TGTGCCAGCAATTACGGGGGGCCCACTAATGAAAAACTGTTTTTT
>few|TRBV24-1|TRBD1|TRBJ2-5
CATSDRTGVGETQYF
TGTGCCACCAGTGATCGCACAGGGGTCGGAGAGACCCAGTACTTC
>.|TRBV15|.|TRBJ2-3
CATSRSPGSTDTQYF
TGTGCCACCAGCAGATCTCCAGGTAGCACAGATACGCAGTATTTT
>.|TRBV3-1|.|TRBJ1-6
CASSQQGGGARSPLHF
TGTGCCAGCAGCCAACAAGGTGGGGGGGCGAGGTCACCCCTCCACTTT
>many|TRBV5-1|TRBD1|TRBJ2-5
CASRDRGGTETQYF
TGCGCCAGCAGGGACAGGGGTGGCACAGAGACCCAGTACTTC
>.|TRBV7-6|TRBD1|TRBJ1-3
CASSLLTGTASGNTIYF
TGTGCCAGCAGCTTACTAACCGGGACAGCCTCTGGAAACACCATATATTTT
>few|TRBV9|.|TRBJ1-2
CASSGGRLDGYTF
TGTGCCAGCAGCGGGGGACGGTTGGATGGCTACACCTTC
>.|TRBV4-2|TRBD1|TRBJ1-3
CASSRGQDRSGNTIYF
TGTGCCAGCAGCCGGGGACAGGATCGCTCTGGAAACACCATATATTTT
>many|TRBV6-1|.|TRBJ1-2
CASSLRGQGIYGYTF
TGTGCCAGCAGTCTTCGGGGTCAGGGGATCTATGGCTACACCTTC
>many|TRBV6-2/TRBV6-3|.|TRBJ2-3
CASSYKWPPDTQYF
TGTGCCAGCAGTTACAAGTGGCCGCCAGATACGCAGTATTTT
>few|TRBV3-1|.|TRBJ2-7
CASSQAQPYEQYF
TGTGCCAGCAGCCAAGCCCAACCCTACGAGCAGTACTTC
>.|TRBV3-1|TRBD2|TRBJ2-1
CASSQVVGLAGYNEQFF
TGTGCCAGCAGCCAAGTGGTTGGACTAGCAGGTTACAATGAGCAGTTCTTC
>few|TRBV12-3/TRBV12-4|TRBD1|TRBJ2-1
CASSLDGTGGNEQFF
TGTGCCAGCAGTTTAGACGGGACAGGGGGCAATGAGCAGTTCTTC
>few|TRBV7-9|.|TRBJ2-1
CASSLIADNEQFF
TGTGCCAGCAGCTTAATTGCCGACAATGAGCAGTTCTTC
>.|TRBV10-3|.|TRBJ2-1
CAIMDGIGNEQFF
TGTGCCATCATGGACGGGATTGGGAATGAGCAGTTCTTC
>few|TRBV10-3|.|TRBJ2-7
CAISEGRNRGNYEQYF
TGTGCCATCAGTGAAGGTCGCAATCGGGGCAATTACGAGCAGTACTTC
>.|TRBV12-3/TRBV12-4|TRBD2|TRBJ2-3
CASFTSGEADTQYF
TGTGCCAGCTTTACTAGCGGGGAAGCAGATACGCAGTATTTT
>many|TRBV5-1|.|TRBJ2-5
CASSPGSWGQETQYF
TGCGCCAGCAGCCCAGGATCCTGGGGGCAAGAGACCCAGTACTTC
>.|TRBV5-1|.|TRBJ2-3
CASSLGGQGSDTQYF
TGCGCCAGCAGCTTGGGAGGTCAGGGATCAGATACGCAGTATTTT
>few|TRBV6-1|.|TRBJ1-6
CATHNNSPLHF
TGTGCCACACACAATAATTCACCCCTCCACTTT
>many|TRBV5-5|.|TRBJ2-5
CASSLGNNQETQYF
TGTGCCAGCAGCTTGGGCAACAACCAAGAGACCCAGTACTTC
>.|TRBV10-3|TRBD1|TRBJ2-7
CAIREDRGYEQYF
TGTGCCATCAGAGAAGACAGGGGATACGAGCAGTACTTC
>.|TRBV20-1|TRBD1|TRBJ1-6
CSAPDGTGLVAPLHF
TGCAGTGCTCCGGACGGGACAGGGTTGGTAGCACCCCTCCACTTT
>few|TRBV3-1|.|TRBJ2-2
CASSQDRIRRTGELFF
TGTGCCAGCAGCCAAGACCGGATAAGGAGGACCGGGGAGCTGTTTTTT
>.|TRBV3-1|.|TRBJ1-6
CASSQVTGRSAPLHF
TGTGCCAGCAGCCAAGTTACAGGGAGGTCGGCACCCCTCCACTTT
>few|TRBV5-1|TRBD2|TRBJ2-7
CASSPIAGAYEQYF
TGCGCCAGCAGCCCAATAGCGGGAGCCTACGAGCAGTACTTC
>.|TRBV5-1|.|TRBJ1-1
CASSLTRSNTEAFF
TGCGCCAGCAGCTTGACCAGGTCGAACACTGAAGCTTTCTTT
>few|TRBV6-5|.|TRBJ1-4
CASSYMGGTSEKLFF
TGTGCCAGCAGTTACATGGGGGGCACTAGTGAAAAACTGTTTTTT
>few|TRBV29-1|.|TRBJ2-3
CSVEDRQGGF
TGCAGCGTTGAAGATCGGCAGGGTGGTTTT